The entry that follows covers one T cell receptor beta chain sequence. The sample comes from a study of T cell changes during pregnancy in multiple sclerosis. Here immunoSEQ multiplex PCR was the method, and the copy in TCRdb shows in-frame clones only, minus some. The repertoire holds 40,000 or so clones, with more than 85% as singletons. V was pared by 3 bases and J by 0 bases, with 17 bases between. Germline V gives CDR1 SGHRS, CDR2 YFSETQ. The CDR3 covers 17 residues. Specimen: CD8+ T cells from peripheral blood mononuclear cells, collected in the third trimester of pregnancy. V gene TRBV5-1 combines with J gene TRBJ2-3, with D possibly TRBD2 on 5 matching bases. This receptor was identified in a female donor with multiple sclerosis, enrolled in a pregnancy study. This chain's CDR3 is CASSSLGGRVSTDTQYF. The CDR3 bases are TGCGCCAGCAGCTCCCTGGGTGGGAGAGTGAGCACAGATACGCAGTATTTT.